These 28 T cell receptor beta chains came from one sample sequenced in a study of OX40 agonist ivuxolimab in advanced cancers. Only in-frame clones appear in the TCRdb table, and some are missing; sequencing was by immunoSEQ multiplex PCR. The sample has tens of thousands of clones; around 94% are singletons. The input for sequencing was CD4+ or CD8+ T cells sorted from blood, taken in a trial of the OX40 agonist ivuxolimab. The source of these receptors is an adult with an advanced solid tumor such as melanoma, head and neck, liver or kidney cancer.

The gene calls are TRBV27 and TRBJ1-2; 7 bases line up with TRBD1. Losses at the gene ends were 5 bases for V and 1 base for J; bases not matched to a gene: 7. The germline gives CDR1 MNHEY, CDR2 SMNVEV (reference sequence). The CDR3 runs to 15 residues. CDR3 sequence (DNA): TGTGCCAGCAGTCCTCGGGACAGCCTTAACTATGGCTACACCTTC. This encodes CASSPRDSLNYGYTF.

The rearrangement links TRBV23-1 to TRBJ2-5; 10 positions agree with TRBD2. TRBV23-1 is filed as an ORF, its function uncertain. This CDR3 spans 17 amino acids. V shed 4 bases, J shed 4 bases, and the junction held 12 bases outside the gene matches. The CDR3 loop reads CASSPVAGGPGPETQYF. The DNA of the CDR3 is TGCGCCAGCAGTCCGGTAGCGGGGGGCCCCGGGCCAGAGACCCAGTACTTC.

The V and J genes are TRBV11-2 and TRBJ2-4; 9 bases match TRBD2. The CDR3 is made up of 16 amino acids. The ends lost 3 bases at V and 9 bases at J; junction bases unmatched: 12. Germline CDR1 is SGHAT and CDR2 is FQNNGV. The CDR3 sequence: CASSFGGRATGGIQYF. The CDR3 DNA reads TGTGCCAGCAGCTTCGGCGGGAGGGCGACCGGGGGCATTCAGTACTTC.

Worth noting for this clone: Other DNA sequences within the sample encode an identical CDR3. This chain joins TRBV19 and TRBJ1-5; D may be TRBD1 (5 bases). Trimming left V 1 base short and J 4 bases short, with 8 bases between. The CDR3 length is 14 residues. Germline assignment: CDR1 LNHDA and CDR2 SQIVND (reference sequence). The CDR3 DNA reads TGTGCCAGTAGTATAGGGGACGGTAATCAGCCCCAGCATTTT. Its protein is CASSIGDGNQPQHF.

This chain links TRBV6-6 with TRBJ2-5, with 9 bases identical to TRBD2. Gene TRBJ2-7 matches the end of the DNA better, so the J call may be wrong. In germline, CDR1 is MNHNY, CDR2 SVGAGI (reference sequence). The CDR3 is made up of 16 amino acids. The CDR3 DNA follows: TGTGCCAGCAGTGCGGGACTAGCTGAAAGCTCCTACGAGCAGTACTTC. Protein product: CASSAGLAESSYEQYF.

The rearrangement uses TRBV5-1 and TRBJ1-4; the D is unclear. Looked up from germline, CDR1 is SGHRS and CDR2 is YFSETQ. V was cut by 4 bases and J by 0 bases, with 10 bases left in between. This CDR3 is 15 amino acids long. CDR3 protein: CASSTRPATNEKLFF. As DNA, the CDR3 is TGCGCCAGCAGCACCCGACCGGCAACTAATGAAAAACTGTTTTTT. The full variable domain, with the rest looked up from reference TRBV5-1 and TRBJ1-4, is KAGVTQTPRYLIKTRGQQVTLSCSPISGHRSVSWYQQTPGQGLQFLFEYFSETQRNKGNFPGRFSGRQFSNSRSEMNVSTLELGDSALYLCASSTRPATNEKLFFGSGTQLSVL.

This clone has only a few counts. The rearrangement uses TRBV19 and TRBJ1-6; D remains ambiguous. Germline lookup yields CDR1 LNHDA and CDR2 SQIVND (reference sequence). The CDR3 spans 11 residues. V lost 3 bases, J lost 12 bases, and 6 bases lay in between. The CDR3 bases are TGTGCCAGTAGTATTCCGGGACCCCTCCACTTT. This translates into CASSIPGPLHF.

The rearrangement uses TRBV27 and TRBJ2-1, with D possibly TRBD1 on 5 matching bases. The germline V gene has CDR1 MNHEY and CDR2 SMNVEV (reference sequence). Trimming cost V 4 bases and J 2 bases, with 15 bases left between them. This CDR3 contains 16 residues. The CDR3 sequence is CASSSAKDTTYNEQFF. CDR3 bases: TGTGCCAGCAGTTCCGCAAAGGACACTACCTACAATGAGCAGTTCTTC.

This clone was seen only once. The chain has TRBV5-4 and TRBJ2-1, with 8 nucleotides matching TRBD2. This CDR3 has 16 residues. With V trimmed by 6 bases and J by 4 bases, 12 bases remained unmatched. CDR1 SGHNT and CDR2 YYREEE come from the germline V gene (reference sequence). CDR3 DNA sequence: TGTGCCAGCACCCCGAAACTAGCGGAGAATTACAATGAGCAGTTCTTC. Translating it yields CASTPKLAENYNEQFF.

This chain links TRBV11-2 with TRBJ2-7; no clear D. CDR3 size: 15 residues. The V gene lost 5 bases and the J gene lost 5 bases, with 19 bases spanning the gap. CDR1 and CDR2 from the germline V gene are SGHAT and FQNNGV. The CDR3 DNA is TGTGCCAGCAGCCTTCACTACCTCCTCCGCGACGAGCAGTACTTC. This sequence encodes CASSLHYLLRDEQYF.

CDR3 amino acids: CASSLSWGLGYEQYF. DNA for the CDR3: TGTGCCAGCAGCTTGTCGTGGGGATTGGGCTACGAGCAGTACTTC. The chain uses TRBV5-6 and TRBJ2-7; D is undetermined. Trimming stripped 1 base from V and 3 bases from J, with 14 bases between. CDR3 length: 15 amino acids. Per germline, CDR1 SGHDT and CDR2 YYEEEE.

The count of this clone is one. This chain joins TRBV28 and TRBJ1-1; D is perhaps TRBD1 (5 bases). CDR1 is MDHEN and CDR2 is SYDVKM in the germline V gene. CDR3 length: 16 amino acids. The V and J ends lost 2 bases and 0 bases respectively, with 13 bases between them. The CDR3 protein is CASSLGGVWMNTEAFF. Written as DNA, the CDR3 is TGTGCCAGCAGTTTAGGGGGTGTTTGGATGAACACTGAAGCTTTCTTT.

V usage is TRBV25-1 and J usage is TRBJ1-3; the D gene is possibly TRBD1 (6 bases). The germline CDR1 and CDR2 sequences are MGHDK and SYGVNS. Trimming stripped 11 bases from V and 3 bases from J, with 14 bases between. The CDR3 is 13 amino acids. CDR3 DNA: TGTGCCCGCGGGGGGACAATTGGAAACACCATATATTTT. Translation: CARGGTIGNTIYF.

The chain has TRBV19 and TRBJ2-3; the match to TRBD2 covers 8 bases. This CDR3 is 15 amino acids long. Per the germline V gene, CDR1 is LNHDA and CDR2 is SQIVND (reference sequence). J gave up 1 base and V 6 bases, and 6 bases lay outside the gene matches. The CDR3 DNA reads as TGTGCCAGTAGAACTAGCGGAGGGGGCACAGATACGCAGTATTTT. Translated: CASRTSGGGTDTQYF.

The V and J genes are TRBV19 and TRBJ2-2, with 7 nucleotides matching TRBD1. The V and J ends lost 9 bases and 1 base, in that order; junction bases with no gene match: 20. The CDR3 loop spans 19 amino acids. Per germline, CDR1 LNHDA and CDR2 SQIVND (reference sequence). The CDR3 DNA sequence: TGTGCCAGCTTGGACCTTGTGACAGGGCGGGCTTTGAACACCGGGGAGCTGTTTTTT. It encodes CASLDLVTGRALNTGELFF.

The rearrangement uses TRBV6-1 and TRBJ1-1, with unresolved D. Deletions cut 1 base from V and 5 bases from J, with 8 bases between. Germline assignment: CDR1 MNHNS and CDR2 SASEGT. The CDR3 length is 13 residues. The CDR3 DNA is TGTGCCAGCAGTGAAGACTCGGGGACTGAAGCTTTCTTT. Residues: CASSEDSGTEAFF.

This sequence joins TRBV4-1 and TRBJ2-7; 7 bases match TRBD1. The J segment lost 6 bases and the V segment lost 1 base, leaving 9 bases of the junction unmatched. Germline V CDR1 and CDR2: MGHRA, YSYEKL. The CDR3 loop spans 15 amino acids. The CDR3 DNA sequence: TGCGCCAGCAGCCAAGTGGGAACCGACAGGGCCGAGCAGTACTTC. Translation: CASSQVGTDRAEQYF.

This chain links TRBV11-2 with TRBJ1-1; 9 bases are a match to TRBD1. CDR1 and CDR2 (germline): SGHAT, FQNNGV. The V segment lost 4 bases and the J segment 4 bases; nucleotides outside the gene matches: 10. There are 16 residues in the CDR3. As DNA, the CDR3 is TGTGCCAGCAGCTCTTGGACAGGGGAGGGTGCCACTGAAGCTTTCTTT. Translation: CASSSWTGEGATEAFF.

The rearrangement links TRBV29-1 to TRBJ1-2; D is unclear. Germline CDR1 reads SQVTM; CDR2 reads ANQGSEA. The CDR3 loop spans 12 amino acids. Between the trimmed V and J ends, which lost 6 bases and 4 bases, there was a span of 12 bases. Here the CDR3 DNA reads TGCAGCGTCCCGCAGGTCCCCTATGGCTACACCTTC. Translation gives CSVPQVPYGYTF.

The chain links TRBV29-1 to TRBJ2-5, with D unresolved. Germline V lookup: CDR1 SQVTM, CDR2 ANQGSEA. V was pared by 5 bases and J by 5 bases, with 18 bases between. The length of the CDR3 is 14 residues. The CDR3 DNA follows: TGCAGCGTTCAGGCCCGCTCCTTCGGGGAGACCCAGTACTTC. The encoded protein is CSVQARSFGETQYF.

The V and J genes are TRBV5-1 and TRBJ1-4, with TRBD1 matching over 7 bases. Germline V gene sequence: CDR1 SGHRS, CDR2 YFSETQ. With 3 bases clipped from V and 6 bases from J, the junction kept 5 bases outside the gene matches. CDR3 length: 14 residues. This CDR3 reads CASSSTGLYEKLFF. The DNA of the CDR3 is TGCGCCAGCAGCTCGACAGGGTTGTATGAAAAACTGTTTTTT.

The rearrangement links TRBV27 to TRBJ1-4; maybe TRBD1 (5 bases). Per germline, CDR1 MNHEY and CDR2 SMNVEV (reference sequence). The CDR3 length is 15 residues. Trimming cost V 6 bases and J 7 bases, with 18 bases left between them. The CDR3 DNA reads TGTGCCAGCAGGGGGGAGCCCGAATGGGGTGAAAAACTGTTTTTT. Its translation is CASRGEPEWGEKLFF.

J is TRBJ2-1 and V is TRBV11-2; D may be TRBD1 or TRBD2 (5 bases each). In germline, CDR1 is SGHAT, CDR2 FQNNGV. V was clipped by 2 bases and J by 6 bases, with 11 bases between them. There are 14 residues in the CDR3. The CDR3 region is CASSLYTGTNEQFF. The CDR3 nucleotides read TGTGCCAGCAGCTTATACACCGGGACCAATGAGCAGTTCTTC.

This clone is a singleton in its sample. V and J are TRBV6-1 and TRBJ1-2; D gene uncertain. Germline CDR1 reads MNHNS; CDR2 reads SASEGT. The CDR3 extends over 13 amino acids. The V end was cut by 4 bases, the J end by 4 bases, with 10 bases between. The CDR3 reads CASSGGLFYGYTF. The CDR3 nucleotides are TGTGCCAGCAGTGGGGGTCTTTTCTATGGCTACACCTTC.

The chain joins TRBV4-3 to TRBJ1-6; D may be TRBD1 (5 bases). Trimming stripped 0 bases from V and 8 bases from J, with 11 bases between. The CDR3 runs 15 residues. Germline CDR1 reads LGHNA; CDR2 reads YSLEER. This CDR3 reads CASSQELGRYSPLHF. The CDR3 region has the DNA TGCGCCAGCAGCCAAGAGCTGGGGCGCTATTCACCCCTCCACTTT.

The chain combines TRBV10-1 with TRBJ2-7, with 9 bases aligning to TRBD2. This CDR3 region has 15 residues. With 2 bases clipped from V and 5 bases from J, the junction kept 7 bases outside the gene matches. CDR1 and CDR2 (germline): WNHNN, SYGVQD (reference sequence). CDR3 sequence reads: CASSEGPSGIHEQYF. CDR3 DNA: TGCGCCAGCAGTGAGGGTCCTAGCGGGATCCACGAGCAGTACTTC.

The chain carries TRBV6-5 and TRBJ2-7, with D tentatively TRBD1 (5 bases). V lost 2 bases, J lost 5 bases, and 16 bases lay in between. This CDR3 contains 15 residues. CDR1 MNHEY and CDR2 SVGAGI come from the germline V gene. The CDR3 loop reads CASSYADSSENEQYF. CDR3 DNA: TGTGCCAGCAGTTACGCCGACAGCTCTGAAAACGAGCAGTACTTC.

In this sample, this clone turned up once. The genes are TRBV4-3 and TRBJ2-6, with D hard to call. With 0 bases removed from V and 2 bases from J, the gap between germline ends came to 8 bases. The CDR3 spans 16 residues. Per the germline V gene, CDR1 is LGHNA and CDR2 is YSLEER. The CDR3, as DNA: TGCGCCAGCAGCCAAGATGTCCTGGCTGGGGCCAACGTCCTGACTTTC. Its translation is CASSQDVLAGANVLTF.